The clone carrying this T cell receptor beta chain was seen many times. The antigen is unknown. The data were taken from a study of CD8 T cells in ankylosing spondylitis. Study-level findings and limits: Prior literature has documented some motif variants in synovial fluid and blood from reactive arthritis. Seemingly distinctive of ankylosing spondylitis blood was a TCR beta motif formed by eight highly homologous variants. The study looked at matched synovial fluid samples from ankylosing spondylitis patients. Disease-linked clones were reported to be significantly enriched there.

The CDR3 is 14 amino acids. The germline V and J ends were trimmed by 6 bases and 5 bases, with 16 bases remaining between them. Germline CDR1 and CDR2: MNHNS and SASEGT. MiXCR, run by TCRdb on the 5' RACE reads, gives a single entry per CDR3 protein. Of almost 45,000 distinct CDR3 sequences detected, approximately 11% appear once; the ten largest clones hold 1.4%. Sequencing was performed on blood, either unsorted or a sorted T cell fraction (not recorded which). The clonotype originates from a male donor with ankylosing spondylitis or in good health (not recorded which). The rearrangement links TRBV6-1 to TRBJ2-5; D gene uncertain. The CDR3 region has the DNA TGTGCCAGCAGCCTAACTCGGAAGGCGGAGACCCAGTACTTC. Encoded protein: CASSLTRKAETQYF.